This TCR beta chain originates from a study of cytomegalovirus exposure and HLA in healthy donors. V lost 6 bases and J lost 1; bases outside the gene matches: 10. The CDR3 loop spans 15 amino acids. Germline-derived CDR1 and CDR2 are SQVTM and ANQGSEA. Researchers ran the PCR with 60 Vbeta and 13 Jbeta primers. Sequencing was performed with immunoSEQ multiplex PCR; in TCRdb, only in-frame clones are kept and a portion is missing. The sample holds about 150,000 clones, 82% seen once. This sequence joins TRBV29-1 and TRBJ1-1, with 8 bases matching TRBD1. The sample consisted of PBMCs. This sequence originates from a woman in her fifties or sixties in good health and CMV-seropositive. CDR3 loop: CSVDDRGASNTEAFF. In nucleotides, the CDR3 is TGCAGCGTGGATGACAGGGGCGCGTCGAACACTGAAGCTTTCTTT. The whole variable domain, filled in from reference TRBV29-1 and TRBJ1-1, reads SAVISQKPSRDICQRGTSLTIQCQVDSQVTMMFWYRQQPGQSLTLIATANQGSEATYESGFVIDKFPISRPNLTFSTLTVSNMSPEDSSIYLCSVDDRGASNTEAFFGQGTRLTVV.